The clone carrying this TCR beta chain was picked up a small number of times. These data originate in a study of cytomegalovirus exposure and HLA in healthy donors. This CDR3 is 12 amino acids long. Trimming stripped 3 bases from V and 3 bases from J, with 3 bases between. The germline V gene encodes CDR1 ENHRY and CDR2 SYGVKD. The PCR contained 60 Vbeta and 13 Jbeta primers. TCRdb's table, derived via immunoSEQ multiplex PCR, lists solely in-frame clones and lacks some. This table has 180,000 or so clones, 55% to 65% appearing once. V gene TRBV10-3 combines with J gene TRBJ1-5; unclear D gene. The source material was PBMCs. The sequence came from a man aged 35-49 years in good health and CMV-seronegative. The DNA of the CDR3 is TGTGCCATCAGTGATAACAATCAGCCCCAGCATTTT. Amino acids: CAISDNNQPQHF.